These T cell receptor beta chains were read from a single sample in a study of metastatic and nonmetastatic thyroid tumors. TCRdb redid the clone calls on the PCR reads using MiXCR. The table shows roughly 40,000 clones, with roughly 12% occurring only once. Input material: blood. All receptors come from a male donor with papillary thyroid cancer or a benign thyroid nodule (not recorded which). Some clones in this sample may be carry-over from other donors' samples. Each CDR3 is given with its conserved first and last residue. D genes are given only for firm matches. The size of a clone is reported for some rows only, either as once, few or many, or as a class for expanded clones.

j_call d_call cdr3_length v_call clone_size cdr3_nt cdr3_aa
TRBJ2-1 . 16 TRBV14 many TGTGCCAGCAGCCAAGGTAGCGTAAGCTCCTACAATGAGCAGTTCTTC CASSQGSVSSYNEQFF
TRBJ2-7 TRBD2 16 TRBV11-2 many TGTGCCAGCAGCCGCCCTGGGGCTAGCGGGAGTTACGAGCAGTACTTC CASSRPGASGSYEQYF
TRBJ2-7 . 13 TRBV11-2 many TGTGCCAGCAGGCCAGGAGGGGCGGGCGAGCAGTACTTC CASRPGGAGEQYF
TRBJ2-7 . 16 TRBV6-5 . TGTGCCAGCAGTTACTCGCCAGGGGATACCTCCTACGAGCAGTACTTC CASSYSPGDTSYEQYF
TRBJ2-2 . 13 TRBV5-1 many TGCGCCAGCAGCCCGACAGACACCGGGGAGCTGTTTTTT CASSPTDTGELFF
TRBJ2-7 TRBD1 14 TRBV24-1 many TGTGCCACCGCGGGGACAGGCCCGCTGGAAGAGCAGTACTTC CATAGTGPLEEQYF
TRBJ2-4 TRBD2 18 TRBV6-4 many TGTGCCAGCAGGAGAAGCGGGAGCCATGGGTTAGCCAAAAACATTCAGTACTTC CASRRSGSHGLAKNIQYF
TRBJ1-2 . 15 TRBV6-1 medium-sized TGTGCCAGCAGTGAAGCGTCACACTATAACTATGGCTACACCTTC CASSEASHYNYGYTF
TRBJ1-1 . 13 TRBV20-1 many TGCAGTGCTAGATCACAAATGAACACTGAAGCTTTCTTT CSARSQMNTEAFF
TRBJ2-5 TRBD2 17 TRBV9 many TGTGCCAGCAGCGTAGACGGCGGAGCGGGAGGGGGGGAGACCCAGTACTTC CASSVDGGAGGGETQYF
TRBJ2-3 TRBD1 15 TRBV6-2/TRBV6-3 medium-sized TGTGCCAGCAGTCCCGGGACAGGGGGAGTAGATACGCAGTATTTT CASSPGTGGVDTQYF
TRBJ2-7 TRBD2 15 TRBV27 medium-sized TGTGCCAGCAGTTTACTGCGGGAGGGCCCCTACGAGCAGTACTTC CASSLLREGPYEQYF
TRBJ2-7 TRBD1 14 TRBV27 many TGTGCCAGCAGGGCGACAGGGCCCCCCTACGAGCAGTACTTC CASRATGPPYEQYF
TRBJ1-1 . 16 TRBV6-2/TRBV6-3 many TGTGCCAGCAGTTTAGGGGGGGCCCGGATGAACACTGAAGCTTTCTTT CASSLGGARMNTEAFF
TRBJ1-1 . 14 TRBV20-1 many TGCAGTGCTAAGGGCAGGGGAGGGTACACTGAAGCTTTCTTT CSAKGRGGYTEAFF
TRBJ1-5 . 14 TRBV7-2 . TGTGCCAGCAGCCGGGACATCTTGTCGCAGCCCCAGCATTTT CASSRDILSQPQHF
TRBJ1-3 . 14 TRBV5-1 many TGCGCCAGCAGCCGGATGGAGGAGAAGAACACCATATATTTT CASSRMEEKNTIYF
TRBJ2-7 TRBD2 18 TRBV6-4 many TGTGCCAGCAGTGACTGGCTAGCGGGAATATTTAAAATCTACGAGCAGTACTTC CASSDWLAGIFKIYEQYF
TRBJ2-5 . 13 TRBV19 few TGTGCCAGCTCACAGGTCAACGAAGAGACCCAGTACTTC CASSQVNEETQYF
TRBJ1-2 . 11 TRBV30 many TGTGCCTGGAGTCTAAGATATGGCTACACCTTC CAWSLRYGYTF
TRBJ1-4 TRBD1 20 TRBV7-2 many TGTGCCAGCAGCTTAGGTGGCCCAGGGGGCGGATATGGAACTAATGAAAAACTGTTTTTT CASSLGGPGGGYGTNEKLFF
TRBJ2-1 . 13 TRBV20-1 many TGCAGTGCTAGAGGGACAGTTCCCAATGAGCAGTTCTTC CSARGTVPNEQFF
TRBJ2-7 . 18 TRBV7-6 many TGTGCCAGCAGCTTAAATTTTAGGGGAGCGGTACTATCCTACGAGCAGTACTTC CASSLNFRGAVLSYEQYF
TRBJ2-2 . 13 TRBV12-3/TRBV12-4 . TGTGCCAGCAGACAGACAGGTGCCGGGGAGCTGTTTTTT CASRQTGAGELFF
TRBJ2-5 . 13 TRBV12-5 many TGTGCTAGTGGTTGGGATGGGGAAGGGACCCAGTACTTC CASGWDGEGTQYF
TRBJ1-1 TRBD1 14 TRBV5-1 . TGCGCCAGCAGCCGACAGGGTAGGGACACTGAAGCTTTCTTT CASSRQGRDTEAFF
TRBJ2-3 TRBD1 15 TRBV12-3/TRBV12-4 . TGTGCCAGCAGCTCCAGGGGGCAGACGACAGATACGCAGTATTTT CASSSRGQTTDTQYF
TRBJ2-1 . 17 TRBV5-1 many TGCGCCAGCAGCTTGGAACCTAGCGACAGCTCCTACAATGAGCAGTTCTTC CASSLEPSDSSYNEQFF
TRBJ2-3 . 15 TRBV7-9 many TGTGCCAGCAGCTTAGGTCGGGAAGGTAAAGATACGCAGTATTTT CASSLGREGKDTQYF
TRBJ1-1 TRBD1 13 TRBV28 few TGTGCCAGCAGAGGGGGCTGGAGCACTGAAGCTTTCTTT CASRGGWSTEAFF
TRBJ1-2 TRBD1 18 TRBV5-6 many TGTGCCAGCAGCCCCCCTCTGCACAGGGGCCGCGTTAACTATGGCTACACCTTC CASSPPLHRGRVNYGYTF
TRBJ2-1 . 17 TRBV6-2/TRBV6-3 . TGTGCCAGCAGTTACTCTGGCCAGCTAACTTCCTACAATGAGCAGTTCTTC CASSYSGQLTSYNEQFF
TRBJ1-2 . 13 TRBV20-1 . TGCAGTGATAGCACAGGACCGCTCTATGGCTACACCTTC CSDSTGPLYGYTF
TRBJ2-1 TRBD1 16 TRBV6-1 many TGTGCCAGCAGTGAAGCCTCGGGACAGGCCTACAATGAGCAGTTCTTC CASSEASGQAYNEQFF
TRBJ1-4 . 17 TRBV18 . TGTGCCAGCTCACCCTTAGACAGGAGTGCAACTAATGAAAAACTGTTTTTT CASSPLDRSATNEKLFF
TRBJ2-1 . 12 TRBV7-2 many TGTGCCAGCAGAGCGAGAGTTGGTGAGCAGTTCTTC CASRARVGEQFF
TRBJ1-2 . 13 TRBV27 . TGTGCCAGCAGTTATTGGGGGGAGGTTGGCTACACCTTC CASSYWGEVGYTF
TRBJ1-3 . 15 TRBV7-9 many TGTGCCAGCAGGAAACAAGTAACCTCTGGAAACACCATATATTTT CASRKQVTSGNTIYF